This T cell receptor (beta chain) emerged from a study of Ad26.COV2.S vaccination and SARS-CoV-2 variants. Study-level background: The Ad26.COV2.S arm of the COV1001 trial was where the donor was placed.

Repertoires were generated with immunoSEQ multiplex PCR, while TCRdb's copy carries only in-frame clones and drops some. The table lists approximately 350,000 clones, approximately 83% of them singletons. Treatment specified: some 20 received Ad26.COV2.S at low or high dose, single or two shots; roughly 5 received placebo; per-sample allocation not given. Samples analyzed were those drawn on day 63 after the first vaccine or placebo injection. This adult donor, from Boston, was 18-55 years old. CDR1 and CDR2 from the germline V gene are LNHDA and SQIVND (reference sequence). CDR3 length: 14 residues. Trimming shortened V by 5 bases and J by 0 bases, and 11 bases separated the two germline ends.

The rearrangement links TRBV19 to TRBJ2-7; D possibly corresponds to TRBD1 (6 bases). The source was peripheral blood, collected in a trial of Ad26.COV2.S vaccine versus placebo. This TCR was recovered from a person aged 18-65 years who received the Ad26.COV2.S COVID-19 vaccine or a placebo. CDR3 nucleotide sequence: TGTGCCAGTAGTCCGACAGGACTCTCCTACGAGCAGTACTTC. Translating gives CASSPTGLSYEQYF.